The clone carrying this TCR beta chain has at least ten counts. No antigen is known for it. Libraries of bulk TCR were made by previously described methods (with listed TCR primers). TCRdb re-called the PCR reads with MiXCR, one entry per CDR3 protein. The sample has approximately 670,000 distinct CDR3 sequences, about 20% seen once. This sample was included in a study of molecular identifiers for immune sequencing clone quantification. General study results and limits: Clonotypes surpassing 20 RNA copies contained over 99% of effector molecules, versus under 1% in naive cells. Approximately 980,000 naive cells reportedly did not prevent detection of spiked Jurkat TCR RNA from one cell.

CDR3 length: 18 amino acids. The germline CDR1 and CDR2 sequences are MDHEN and SYDVKM. Trimming cost V 2 bases and J 0 bases; bases outside gene matches: 8. What was sequenced was naive CD8+ T cells from blood, with Jurkat cell RNA spiked in. This sample's subset: FACS-sorted CD8+CD4-CCR7+CD45RA+ naive T cells. The V gene is TRBV28, the J gene TRBJ2-3; 10 bases align to TRBD1. The receptor comes from a human donor in good health. Some libraries in this study had Jurkat cell RNA spiked in. The CDR3 DNA follows: TGTGCCAGCAGTTTAGACCCGGACAGGGGGGATAGCACAGATACGCAGTATTTT. Translating gives CASSLDPDRGDSTDTQYF.